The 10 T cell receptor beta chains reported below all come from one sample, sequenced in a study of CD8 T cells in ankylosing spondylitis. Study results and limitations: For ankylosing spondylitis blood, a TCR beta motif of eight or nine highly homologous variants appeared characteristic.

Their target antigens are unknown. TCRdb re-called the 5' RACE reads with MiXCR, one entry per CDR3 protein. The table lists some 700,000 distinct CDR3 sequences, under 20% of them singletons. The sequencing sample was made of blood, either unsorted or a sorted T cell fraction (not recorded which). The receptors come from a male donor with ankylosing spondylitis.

CDR3 amino acids: CASSSGLGEETQYF. DNA for the CDR3: TGTGCCAGCAGTTCCGGGTTGGGGGAAGAGACCCAGTACTTC. V gene TRBV12-3 or TRBV12-4 combines with J gene TRBJ2-5; D could derive from TRBD1 or TRBD2 (5 bases each). CDR3 length equals 14 residues. Trimming left V 4 bases short and J 3 bases short, with 12 bases between.

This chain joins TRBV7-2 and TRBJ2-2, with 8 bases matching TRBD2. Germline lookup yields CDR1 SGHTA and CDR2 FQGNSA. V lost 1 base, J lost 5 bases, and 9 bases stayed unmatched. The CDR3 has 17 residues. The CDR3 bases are TGTGCCAGCAGCTTAGTTCCGGGCTCGGGAGGGACCGGGGAGCTGTTTTTT. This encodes CASSLVPGSGGTGELFF.

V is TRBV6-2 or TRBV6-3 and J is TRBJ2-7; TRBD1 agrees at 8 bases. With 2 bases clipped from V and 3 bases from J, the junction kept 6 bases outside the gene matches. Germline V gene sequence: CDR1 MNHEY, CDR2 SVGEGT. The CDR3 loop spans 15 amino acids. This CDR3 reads CASSYHGTGNYEQYF. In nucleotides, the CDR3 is TGTGCCAGCAGTTACCACGGGACAGGAAACTACGAGCAGTACTTC.

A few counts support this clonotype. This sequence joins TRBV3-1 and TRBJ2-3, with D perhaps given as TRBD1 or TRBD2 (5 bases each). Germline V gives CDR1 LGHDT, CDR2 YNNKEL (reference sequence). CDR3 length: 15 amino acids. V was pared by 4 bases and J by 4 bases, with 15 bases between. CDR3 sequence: CASSLMPGRADTQYF. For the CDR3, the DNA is TGTGCCAGCAGCCTCATGCCGGGGCGTGCAGATACGCAGTATTTT.

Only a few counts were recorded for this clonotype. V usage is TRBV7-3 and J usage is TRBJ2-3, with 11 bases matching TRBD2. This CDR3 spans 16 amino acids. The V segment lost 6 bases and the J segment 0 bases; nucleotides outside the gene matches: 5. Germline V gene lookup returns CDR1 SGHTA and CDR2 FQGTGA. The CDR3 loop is CASSRLAGMSTDTQYF. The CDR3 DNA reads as TGTGCCAGCAGTAGACTAGCGGGGATGAGCACAGATACGCAGTATTTT.

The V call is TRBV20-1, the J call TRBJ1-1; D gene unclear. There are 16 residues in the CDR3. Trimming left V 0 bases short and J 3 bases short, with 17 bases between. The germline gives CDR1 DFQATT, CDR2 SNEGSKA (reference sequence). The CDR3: CSARDVIQQADTEAFF. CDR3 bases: TGCAGTGCTAGAGATGTCATCCAGCAGGCTGACACTGAAGCTTTCTTT.

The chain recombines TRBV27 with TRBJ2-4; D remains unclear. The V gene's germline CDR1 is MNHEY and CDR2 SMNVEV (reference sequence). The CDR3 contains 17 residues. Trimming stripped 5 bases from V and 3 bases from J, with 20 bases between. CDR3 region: CASSPNQRNKYKNIQYF. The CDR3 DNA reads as TGTGCCAGCAGTCCTAACCAGAGAAACAAATACAAAAACATTCAGTACTTC.

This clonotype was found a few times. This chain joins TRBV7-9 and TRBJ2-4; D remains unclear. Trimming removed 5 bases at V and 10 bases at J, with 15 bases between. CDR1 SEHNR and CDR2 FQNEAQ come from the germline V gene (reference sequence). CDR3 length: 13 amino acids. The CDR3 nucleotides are TGTGCCAGCAGCCCCAGACCTGAACGTATTCAGTACTTC. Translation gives CASSPRPERIQYF.

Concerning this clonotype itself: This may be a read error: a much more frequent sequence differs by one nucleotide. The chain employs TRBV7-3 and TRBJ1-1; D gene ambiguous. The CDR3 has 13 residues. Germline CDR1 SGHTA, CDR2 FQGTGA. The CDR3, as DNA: TGTGTCAGCAGCTTGACACGGTACACTGAAGCTTTCTTT. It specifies CVSSLTRYTEAFF.

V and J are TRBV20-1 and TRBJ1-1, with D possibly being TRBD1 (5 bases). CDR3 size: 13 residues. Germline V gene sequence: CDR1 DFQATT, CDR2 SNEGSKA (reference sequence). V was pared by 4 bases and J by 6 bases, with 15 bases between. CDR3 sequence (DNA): TGCAGTGCTAAGGACATAACTATCGCTGAAGCTTTCTTT. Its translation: CSAKDITIAEAFF.